The 30 T cell receptor beta chains below all came from one sample that was sequenced in a study of control samples from healthy donors and cancer patients. The data were produced by immunoSEQ multiplex PCR, yet TCRdb's version contains in-frame clones alone and is incomplete. Among about 74,000 clones, about 88% were seen once, and the ten largest hold 4.5% to 6%. The sample taken for sequencing was blood. These receptors were collected from a woman in her forties or fifties in good health.

DNA of the CDR3: TGTGCCAGCAGCCGAGACAGGTTCACTGAAGCTTTCTTT. It translates to CASSRDRFTEAFF. The chain combines TRBV14 with TRBJ1-1; maybe TRBD1 (6 bases). This CDR3 spans 13 amino acids. The germline V gene encodes CDR1 SGHDN and CDR2 FVKESK. Trimming pared 4 bases from V and 4 bases from J, leaving 10 bases between. Complete variable domain (other parts from reference TRBV14 and TRBJ1-1): EAGVTQFPSHSVIEKGQTVTLRCDPISGHDNLYWYRRVMGKEIKFLLHFVKESKQDESGMPNNRFLAERTGGTYSTLKVQPAELEDSGVYFCASSRDRFTEAFFGQGTRLTVV.

The chain carries TRBV6-5 and TRBJ1-2, with TRBD1 matching 10 bases. V shed 5 bases and J 8 bases; nucleotides not matched to a gene: 11. The CDR3 runs to 15 residues. Germline CDR1 reads MNHEY; CDR2 reads SVGAGI. This CDR3 is CASSRPGTGEYGYTF. The CDR3 DNA is TGTGCCAGCAGTCGTCCCGGGACAGGGGAGTACGGCTACACCTTC.

This chain connects TRBV2 to TRBJ1-1; 7 nucleotides align to TRBD1. The CDR3 runs to 15 residues. In germline, CDR1 is SNHLY, CDR2 FYNNEI. V gave up 4 bases and J gave up 4 bases; unmatched junction bases: 9. CDR3 in amino acids: CASSGAQGGGTEAFF. In DNA, the CDR3 is TGTGCCAGCAGTGGGGCTCAGGGGGGGGGCACTGAAGCTTTCTTT.

V usage is TRBV5-1 and J usage is TRBJ2-1, with 9 bases fitting TRBD2. The length of the CDR3 is 14 residues. Germline assignment: CDR1 SGHRS and CDR2 YFSETQ. The trim removed 1 base at V and 5 bases at J, leaving 1 base unmatched. The CDR3 DNA reads as TGCGCCAGCAGCTTGCTAGCGGGGAACAATGAGCAGTTCTTC. As protein: CASSLLAGNNEQFF.

This chain links TRBV6-6 with TRBJ1-6, with D unresolved. CDR3 length: 12 amino acids. Germline V gene data show CDR1 as MNHNY and CDR2 as SVGAGI (reference sequence). Trimming removed 8 bases from V and 9 bases from J, with 11 bases in between. The CDR3 bases are TGTGCCAGCTACATCGTTGGTTCACCCCTCCACTTT. Translating it yields CASYIVGSPLHF.

The chain couples TRBV18 to TRBJ2-3; D gene ambiguous. V lost 2 bases to trimming and J lost 3 bases, with 9 bases between them. This CDR3 is 14 amino acids long. Germline V gene lookup returns CDR1 KGHSH and CDR2 LQKENI. The CDR3: CASSPKGMTDTQYF. CDR3 sequence (DNA): TGTGCCAGCTCACCAAAGGGAATGACAGATACGCAGTATTTT.

The genes are TRBV5-4 and TRBJ1-2, with 7 bases aligning to TRBD1. After removal of 3 bases from V and 4 bases from J, the junction contained 3 bases not matched to a gene. The CDR3 contains 13 residues. Germline V gene data show CDR1 as SGHNT and CDR2 as YYREEE (reference sequence). The CDR3 DNA is TGTGCCAGCAGCTGGGACAGTTTCTATGGCTACACCTTC. Encoded protein: CASSWDSFYGYTF.

The chain uses TRBV19 and TRBJ2-1, with a possible D match to TRBD1 (6 bases). The V and J ends lost 1 base and 5 bases respectively, with 9 bases between them. CDR3 length: 14 residues. The germline gives CDR1 LNHDA, CDR2 SQIVND (reference sequence). The CDR3 nucleotides read TGTGCCAGTAGTATAGGGGGGCGCCACAATGAGCAGTTCTTC. This sequence encodes CASSIGGRHNEQFF.

On this clone: The DNA is left out, because the CDR3 cannot be placed on it with certainty; the CDR3 is given as TCRdb lists it. This chain's CDR3 is CASSLEVGQGARTFF. The V call is TRBV5-5, the J call TRBJ1-1; the table gives TRBD1 as D, unverified against the DNA. The CDR3 has 15 residues if both end residues are counted. CDR1 SGHKS and CDR2 YYEKEE come from the germline V gene (reference sequence).

The chain combines TRBV3-1 (or the pseudogene TRBV3-2) with TRBJ2-5; 7 bases are a match to TRBD2. The ends lost 5 bases at V and 1 base at J; junction bases unmatched: 13. From germline, CDR1 is LGHDT and CDR2 YNNKEL (reference sequence). The CDR3 runs 17 residues. CDR3 nucleotides: TGTGCCAGCAGCTCCGGGAGGATGTCGTACGGCCAAGAGACCCAGTACTTC. Translating it yields CASSSGRMSYGQETQYF.

The chain has TRBV10-1 and TRBJ1-2, with a possible D match to TRBD1 (5 bases). The CDR3 contains 15 residues. Trimming removed 1 base at V and 4 bases at J, with 13 bases between. Germline V gene lookup returns CDR1 WNHNN and CDR2 SYGVQD (reference sequence). The CDR3: CASSEFAGSFYGYTF. Here the CDR3 DNA reads TGCGCCAGCAGTGAGTTTGCAGGGAGCTTCTATGGCTACACCTTC.

The genes are TRBV4-2 and TRBJ2-7, with 7 nucleotides matching TRBD2. Germline V CDR1 and CDR2: LGHNA, YNFKEQ. The CDR3 spans 15 residues. J gave up 7 bases and V 0 bases, and 9 bases lay outside the gene matches. Written as DNA, the CDR3 is TGTGCCAGCAGCCAAGATCCCGGTCAGGGAGGGGAGCAGTACTTC. The encoded protein is CASSQDPGQGGEQYF.

The chain recombines TRBV6-6 with TRBJ2-7; D unclear. Looked up from germline, CDR1 is MNHNY and CDR2 is SVGAGI (reference sequence). V was shortened by 2 bases and J by 4 bases, with 9 bases between the two germline ends. The CDR3 runs to 13 residues. The CDR3 loop reads CASSYGQRYEQYF. In DNA, the CDR3 is TGTGCCAGCAGTTACGGCCAGAGGTACGAGCAGTACTTC.

The chain links TRBV6-1 to TRBJ1-2; 11 nucleotides agree with TRBD1. The CDR3 sequence is 15 residues long. Germline V gene sequence: CDR1 MNHNS, CDR2 SASEGT. V dropped 2 bases and J dropped 4; count of bases not matched to a gene: 3. CDR3 region: CASSELGTGGYGYTF. The CDR3, as DNA: TGTGCCAGCAGTGAACTAGGGACAGGGGGCTATGGCTACACCTTC.

This chain connects TRBV6-1 to TRBJ2-1; perhaps TRBD1 as D (5 bases). This CDR3 has 15 amino acids. Germline assignment: CDR1 MNHNS and CDR2 SASEGT. V was cut by 2 bases and J by 3 bases, with 11 bases left in between. CDR3 amino acids: CASSERVTDYNEQFF. The DNA for the CDR3 is TGTGCCAGCAGTGAACGGGTGACAGACTACAATGAGCAGTTCTTC.

In this sample, this clone turned up a few times. The V gene is TRBV5-1, the J gene TRBJ1-6; possible D gene TRBD1, 5 bases. The CDR3 is 15 amino acids. Germline V gene sequence: CDR1 SGHRS, CDR2 YFSETQ. The V gene lost 0 bases and the J gene lost 7 bases, with 11 bases spanning the gap. DNA for the CDR3: TGCGCCAGCAGCTTGGCTGAGTGGGGCAATTCACCCCTCCACTTT. It encodes CASSLAEWGNSPLHF.

V usage is TRBV4-2 and J usage is TRBJ2-1, with D maybe TRBD2 (6 bases). CDR1 and CDR2 from the germline V gene are LGHNA and YNFKEQ. The ends were cut back, 10 bases at V and 9 bases at J, with 13 bases in the middle. The CDR3 is 11 amino acids. The CDR3, as DNA: TGTGCCACCACTAGGGGAGGTGAGCAGTTCTTC. It specifies CATTRGGEQFF.

The genes are TRBV18 and TRBJ1-2; D not certain. CDR1 and CDR2 (germline): KGHSH, LQKENI. V lost 2 bases to trimming and J lost 10 bases, with 11 bases between them. CDR3 length: 12 amino acids. CDR3 sequence reads: CASSPEPPYYTF. CDR3 bases: TGTGCCAGCTCACCAGAACCGCCGTACTACACCTTC.

The CDR3 sequence: CASSPEYLSTDTQYF. The DNA of the CDR3 is TGTGCCAGCTCACCAGAGTATTTGAGCACAGATACGCAGTATTTT. This chain links TRBV18 with TRBJ2-3; unclear D gene. Trimming stripped 2 bases from V and 0 bases from J, with 9 bases between. CDR1 is KGHSH, CDR2 LQKENI, per germline. CDR3 size: 15 residues.

J is TRBJ2-7 and V is TRBV3-1 (or the pseudogene TRBV3-2); 7 positions agree with TRBD1. Per germline, CDR1 LGHDT and CDR2 YNNKEL (reference sequence). CDR3 length: 14 residues. Trimming cost V 3 bases and J 2 bases; bases outside gene matches: 4. As DNA, the CDR3 is TGTGCCAGCAGCCAGACAGGGATCACCTACGAGCAGTACTTC. Translated: CASSQTGITYEQYF.

By sample fraction, this clone is medium-sized. The V gene is TRBV6-5, the J gene TRBJ2-7; D perhaps matches TRBD2 (6 bases). This CDR3 comprises 12 residues. The germline V gene has CDR1 MNHEY and CDR2 SVGAGI. The V and J ends lost 9 bases and 5 bases respectively, with 14 bases between them. The CDR3: CASTDYSHEQYF. CDR3 DNA: TGTGCCAGTACGGACTACTCTCACGAGCAGTACTTC.

V usage is TRBV5-6 and J usage is TRBJ2-1; D remains ambiguous. CDR3 length: 16 amino acids. Germline CDR1 SGHDT, CDR2 YYEEEE. Trimming removed 0 bases from V and 0 bases from J, with 10 bases in between. CDR3 DNA: TGTGCCAGCAGCTTGGAGCTCTTTAGCTCCTACAATGAGCAGTTCTTC. Translating gives CASSLELFSSYNEQFF.

This chain uses TRBV12-5 with TRBJ1-4; D gene unclear. CDR3 length equals 14 residues. Trimming stripped 7 bases from V and 7 bases from J, with 16 bases between. Germline loops: CDR1 LGHNT, CDR2 FRNRAP. The CDR3 loop reads CASAPREIGEKLFF. The CDR3 nucleotides read TGTGCTAGTGCCCCAAGGGAGATTGGTGAAAAACTGTTTTTT. Drawing the rest from reference TRBV12-5 and TRBJ1-4, the complete variable domain is DARVTQTPRHKVTEMGQEVTMRCQPILGHNTVFWYRQTMMQGLELLAYFRNRAPLDDSGMPKDRFSAEMPDATLATLKIQPSEPRDSAVYFCASAPREIGEKLFFGSGTQLSVL.

The chain is built from TRBV19 and TRBJ1-2, with D possibly matching TRBD1 (5 bases). Per germline, CDR1 LNHDA and CDR2 SQIVND (reference sequence). This CDR3 contains 11 residues. V was clipped by 11 bases and J by 2 bases, with 9 bases between them. The CDR3 DNA reads TGTGCCGCAAAGGGGAACTATGGCTACACCTTC. Translating gives CAAKGNYGYTF.

This clone appeared a single time. This chain links TRBV5-1 with TRBJ2-3; a possible D gene is TRBD1 (6 bases). This CDR3 comprises 14 residues. Trimming removed 1 base from V and 0 bases from J, with 6 bases in between. Germline V gene sequence: CDR1 SGHRS, CDR2 YFSETQ. The chain's CDR3 is CASSLTGSTDTQYF. CDR3 coding DNA: TGCGCCAGCAGCTTGACAGGGAGCACAGATACGCAGTATTTT.

This chain uses TRBV30 with TRBJ1-2; perhaps TRBD1 as D (5 bases). Germline lookup yields CDR1 GTSNPN and CDR2 SVGIG (reference sequence). The germline V and J ends were trimmed by 2 bases and 7 bases, with 14 bases remaining between them. This CDR3 region has 13 residues. DNA for the CDR3: TGTGCCTGGAGTAAAAGGGGCGCGGGTGGCTACACCTTC. The encoded protein is CAWSKRGAGGYTF.

The J gene is TRBJ2-1, the V gene TRBV30; D may be TRBD2 (6 bases). The germline V and J ends were trimmed by 2 bases and 4 bases, with 9 bases remaining between them. This CDR3 comprises 13 residues. Germline V gene lookup returns CDR1 GTSNPN and CDR2 SVGIG (reference sequence). The DNA for the CDR3 is TGTGCCTGGAGTCGGGGGACTTACAATGAGCAGTTCTTC. Amino acid sequence: CAWSRGTYNEQFF.

The chain links TRBV30 to TRBJ2-1; no firm D call. CDR3 size: 13 residues. The V end was cut by 3 bases, the J end by 0 bases, with 6 bases between. Germline V CDR1 and CDR2: GTSNPN, SVGIG (reference sequence). CDR3 region: CAWSRASYNEQFF. CDR3 DNA: TGTGCCTGGAGCCGGGCCTCCTACAATGAGCAGTTCTTC.

This chain connects TRBV3-1 (or the pseudogene TRBV3-2) to TRBJ2-7; tentatively, D is TRBD1 or TRBD2 (6 bases each). The CDR3 spans 17 residues. CDR1 LGHDT and CDR2 YNNKEL come from the germline V gene (reference sequence). Trimming shortened V by 11 bases and J by 1 base, and 27 bases separated the two germline ends. The CDR3 spells CARPENGGPFDSYEQYF. DNA for the CDR3: TGTGCCCGCCCTGAAAATGGGGGGCCCTTCGATTCCTACGAGCAGTACTTC.

The V and J genes are TRBV6-6 and TRBJ1-2; tentative D call: TRBD1 (5 bases). CDR1 is MNHNY, CDR2 SVGAGI, per germline (reference sequence). The CDR3 is 15 amino acids. V gave up 0 bases and J gave up 7 bases, with 15 bases separating them. In nucleotides, the CDR3 is TGTGCCAGCAGTTACTCAGGGGCCCCCCCCTTTGGCTACACCTTC. Translation gives CASSYSGAPPFGYTF.